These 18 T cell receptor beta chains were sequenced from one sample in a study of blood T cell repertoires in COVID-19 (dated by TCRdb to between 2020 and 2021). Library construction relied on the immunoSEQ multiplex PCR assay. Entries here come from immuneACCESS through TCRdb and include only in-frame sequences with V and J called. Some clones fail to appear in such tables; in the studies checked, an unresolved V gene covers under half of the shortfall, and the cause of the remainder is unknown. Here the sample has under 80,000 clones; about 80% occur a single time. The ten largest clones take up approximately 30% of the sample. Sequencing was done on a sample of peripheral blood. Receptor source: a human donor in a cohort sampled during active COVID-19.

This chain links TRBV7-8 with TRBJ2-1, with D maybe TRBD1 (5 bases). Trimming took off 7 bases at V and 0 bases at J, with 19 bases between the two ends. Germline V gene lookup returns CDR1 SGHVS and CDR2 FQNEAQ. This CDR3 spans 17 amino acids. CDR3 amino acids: CASTPFRTLSSYNEQFF. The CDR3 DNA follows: TGTGCCAGCACTCCGTTTCGGACACTAAGCTCCTACAATGAGCAGTTCTTC.

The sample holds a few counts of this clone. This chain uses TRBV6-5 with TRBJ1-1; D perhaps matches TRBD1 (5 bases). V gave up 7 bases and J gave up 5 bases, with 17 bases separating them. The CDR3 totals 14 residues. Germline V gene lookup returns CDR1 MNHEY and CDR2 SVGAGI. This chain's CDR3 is CASTQTGVQTEAFF. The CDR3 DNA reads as TGTGCCAGCACCCAAACGGGGGTACAGACTGAAGCTTTCTTT.

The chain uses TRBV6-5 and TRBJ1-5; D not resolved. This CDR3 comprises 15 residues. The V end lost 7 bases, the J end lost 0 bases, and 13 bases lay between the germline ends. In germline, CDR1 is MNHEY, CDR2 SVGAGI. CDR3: CASIEVRNSNQPQHF. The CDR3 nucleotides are TGTGCCAGCATCGAAGTGAGGAATAGCAATCAGCCCCAGCATTTT.

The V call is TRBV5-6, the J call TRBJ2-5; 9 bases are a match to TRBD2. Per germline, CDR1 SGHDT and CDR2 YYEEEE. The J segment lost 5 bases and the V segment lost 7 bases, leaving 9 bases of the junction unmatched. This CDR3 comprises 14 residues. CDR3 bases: TGTGCCAGCCAATTAGCGGGAGCGGGGGAGACCCAGTACTTC. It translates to CASQLAGAGETQYF.

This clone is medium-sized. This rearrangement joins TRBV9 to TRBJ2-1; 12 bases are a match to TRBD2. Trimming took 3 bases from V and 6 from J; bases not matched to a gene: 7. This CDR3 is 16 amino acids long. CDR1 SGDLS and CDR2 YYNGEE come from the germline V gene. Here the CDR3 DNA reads TGTGCCAGCAGCGACCGGACTAGCGGGACCAGCAATGAGCAGTTCTTC. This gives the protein CASSDRTSGTSNEQFF.

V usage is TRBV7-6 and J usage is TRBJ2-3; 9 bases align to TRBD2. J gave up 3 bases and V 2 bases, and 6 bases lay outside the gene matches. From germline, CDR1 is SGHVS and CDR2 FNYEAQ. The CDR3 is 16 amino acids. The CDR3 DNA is TGTGCCAGCAGCTTAAGGCGGGAGGGCCGGACAGATACGCAGTATTTT. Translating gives CASSLRREGRTDTQYF. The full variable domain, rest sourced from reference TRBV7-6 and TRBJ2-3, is GAGVSQSPRYKVTKRGQDVALRCDPISGHVSLYWYRQALGQGPEFLTYFNYEAQQDKSGLPNDRFSAERPEGSISTLTIQRTEQRDSAMYRCASSLRREGRTDTQYFGPGTRLTVL.

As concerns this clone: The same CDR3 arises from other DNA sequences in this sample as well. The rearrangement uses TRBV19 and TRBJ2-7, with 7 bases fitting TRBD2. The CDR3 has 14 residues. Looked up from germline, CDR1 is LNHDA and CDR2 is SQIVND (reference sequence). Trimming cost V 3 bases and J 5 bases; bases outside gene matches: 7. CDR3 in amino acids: CASSIGSGSHEQYF. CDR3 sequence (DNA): TGTGCCAGTAGTATCGGTAGCGGGTCCCACGAGCAGTACTTC.

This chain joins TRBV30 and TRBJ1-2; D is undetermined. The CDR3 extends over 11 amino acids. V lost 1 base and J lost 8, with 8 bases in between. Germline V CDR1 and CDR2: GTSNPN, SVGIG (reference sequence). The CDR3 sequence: CAWSGSRGYTF. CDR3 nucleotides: TGTGCCTGGAGTGGATCTAGGGGCTACACCTTC.

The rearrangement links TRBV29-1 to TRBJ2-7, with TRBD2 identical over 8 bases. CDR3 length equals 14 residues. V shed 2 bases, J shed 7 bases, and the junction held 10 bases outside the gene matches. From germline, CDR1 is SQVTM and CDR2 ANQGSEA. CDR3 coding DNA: TGCAGCGTTGAAAGCCACTCCGGGGGGGGTGAGCAGTACTTC. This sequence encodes CSVESHSGGGEQYF.

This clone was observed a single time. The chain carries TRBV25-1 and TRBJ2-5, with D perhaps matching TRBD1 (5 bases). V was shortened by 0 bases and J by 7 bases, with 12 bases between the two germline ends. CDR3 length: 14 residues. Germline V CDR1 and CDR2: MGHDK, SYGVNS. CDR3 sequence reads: CASSEYTGPRTQYF. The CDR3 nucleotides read TGTGCCAGCAGTGAATATACAGGCCCGAGGACCCAGTACTTC.

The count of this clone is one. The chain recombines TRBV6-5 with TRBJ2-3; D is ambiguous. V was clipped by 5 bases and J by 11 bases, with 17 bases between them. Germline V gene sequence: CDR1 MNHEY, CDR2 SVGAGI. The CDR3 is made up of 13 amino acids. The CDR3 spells CASSPRGVAGQYF. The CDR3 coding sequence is TGTGCCAGCAGTCCGAGAGGAGTAGCTGGGCAGTATTTT.

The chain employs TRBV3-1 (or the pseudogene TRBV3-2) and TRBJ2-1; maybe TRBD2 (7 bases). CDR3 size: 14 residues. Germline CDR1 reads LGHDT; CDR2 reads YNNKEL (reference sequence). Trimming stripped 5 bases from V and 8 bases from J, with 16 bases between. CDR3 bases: TGTGCCAGCAGCTCCGGGGAGGGGGTCGATGAGCAGTTCTTC. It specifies CASSSGEGVDEQFF.

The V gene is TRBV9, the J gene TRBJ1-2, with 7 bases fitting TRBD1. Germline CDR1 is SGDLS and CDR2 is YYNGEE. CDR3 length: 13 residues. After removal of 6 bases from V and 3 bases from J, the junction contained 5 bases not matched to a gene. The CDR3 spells CASTQGTDYGYTF. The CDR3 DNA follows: TGTGCCAGCACTCAAGGGACAGACTATGGCTACACCTTC.

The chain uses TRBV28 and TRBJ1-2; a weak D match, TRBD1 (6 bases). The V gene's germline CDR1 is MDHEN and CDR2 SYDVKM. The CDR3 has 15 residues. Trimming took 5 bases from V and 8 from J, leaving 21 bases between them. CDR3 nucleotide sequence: TGTGCCAGCAGTCCTCCGGGGGGCAGGGCAAAGGGCTACACCTTC. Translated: CASSPPGGRAKGYTF.

CDR3 in amino acids: CASSFGQGGSNYGYTF. The CDR3, as DNA: TGTGCCAGCAGCTTCGGGCAGGGGGGATCTAACTATGGCTACACCTTC. The gene calls are TRBV11-2 and TRBJ1-2; 7 nucleotides line up with TRBD1. The germline CDR1 and CDR2 sequences are SGHAT and FQNNGV. This CDR3 has 16 residues. After removal of 3 bases from V and 0 bases from J, the junction contained 7 bases not matched to a gene.

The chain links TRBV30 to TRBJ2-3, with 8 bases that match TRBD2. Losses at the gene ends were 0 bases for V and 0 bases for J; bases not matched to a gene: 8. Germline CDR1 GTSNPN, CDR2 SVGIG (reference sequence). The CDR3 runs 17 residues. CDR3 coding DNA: TGTGCCTGGAGTGTACGTGGTACTAGCGGTAGCACAGATACGCAGTATTTT. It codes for CAWSVRGTSGSTDTQYF.

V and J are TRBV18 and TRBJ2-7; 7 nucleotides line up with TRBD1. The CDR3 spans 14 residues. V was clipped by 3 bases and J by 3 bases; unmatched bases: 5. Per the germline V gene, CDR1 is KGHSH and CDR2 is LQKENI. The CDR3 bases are TGTGCCAGCTCACCGACAGGGATACTCTACGAGCAGTACTTC. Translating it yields CASSPTGILYEQYF.

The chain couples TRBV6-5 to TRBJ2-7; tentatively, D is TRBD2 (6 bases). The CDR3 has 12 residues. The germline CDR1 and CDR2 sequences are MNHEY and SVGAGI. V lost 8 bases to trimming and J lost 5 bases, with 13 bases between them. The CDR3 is CASGRDSHEQYF. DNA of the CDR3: TGTGCCAGCGGCCGGGACTCACACGAGCAGTACTTC.